The 3 T cell receptor beta chains reported below all come from one sample, sequenced in a study of molecular identifiers for immune sequencing clone quantification. TCRdb re-derived calls from the PCR reads in MiXCR, one entry per CDR3 protein. The repertoire holds roughly 40,000 distinct CDR3 sequences, with approximately 25% as singletons. Sequencing was carried out using naive CD8+ T cells from blood, with Jurkat cell RNA spiked in. The subset here: FACS-sorted CD8+CD4-CCR7+CD45RA+ naive T cells. These receptors all come from a human donor in good health. Some libraries in this study had Jurkat cell RNA spiked in.

As to this clonotype: A read error may explain this, as a much larger clone is one base away. The chain uses TRBV7-8 and TRBJ2-2; the D call may be TRBD1 or TRBD2 (5 bases each). This CDR3 comprises 15 residues. Looked up from germline, CDR1 is SGHVS and CDR2 is FQNEAQ. Trimming removed 0 bases at V and 11 bases at J, with 16 bases between. As DNA, the CDR3 is TGTGCCAGCAGCTTAGCGTGGGGACGGGCCAAAGAGCTGTTTTTT. Amino acids: CASSLAWGRAKELFF.

The chain employs TRBV27 and TRBJ2-3, with TRBD2 identical over 7 bases. In germline, CDR1 is MNHEY, CDR2 SMNVEV (reference sequence). This CDR3 is 16 amino acids long. V was clipped by 1 base and J by 4 bases; unmatched bases: 8. The CDR3 is CASSLLGGSGPDTQYF. The CDR3 DNA follows: TGTGCCAGCAGTTTATTAGGTGGTAGCGGGCCAGATACGCAGTATTTT.

This clonotype was observed a few times. V gene TRBV2 combines with J gene TRBJ2-1; possible D gene TRBD2, 5 bases. Trimming left V 1 base short and J 0 bases short, with 16 bases between. The germline V gene encodes CDR1 SNHLY and CDR2 FYNNEI. This CDR3 comprises 18 residues. The CDR3 coding sequence is TGTGCCAGCAGTGAAGTGGGGTTTTGGGAGAGCTCCTACAATGAGCAGTTCTTC. Its protein product is CASSEVGFWESSYNEQFF.